This T cell receptor (beta chain) emerged from a study of T cells in Graves' hyperthyroidism and ophthalmopathy. This clonotype was counted at least ten times. This CDR3 spans 14 amino acids. Trimming took 1 base from V and 5 from J; bases not matched to a gene: 5. The V gene's germline CDR1 is MNHEY and CDR2 SMNVEV (reference sequence). The TCR beta CDR3 regions underwent amplification using RNA transcripts as the source. When the TCR CDR3 underwent first-round RT-PCR, the HTBI primer set was used. TCRdb used MiXCR to reprocess the multiplex PCR reads, holding one entry per CDR3 protein. Of about 530,000 distinct CDR3 sequences listed, under 20% are singletons.

This TCR derives from a woman aged 18-30 years with Graves' ophthalmopathy. Sequencing input: blood. The chain recombines TRBV27 with TRBJ2-7; TRBD1 matches 7 bases. The DNA of the CDR3 is TGTGCCAGCAGTTTATGGGGCAGGGGGAACGAGCAGTACTTC. Protein sequence: CASSLWGRGNEQYF.